This T cell receptor (beta chain) emerged from a study of tumor-infiltrating lymphocytes in primary liver carcinoma (dated by TCRdb to about 2017). Background for the entire study: Between November 2015 and March 2016, about 5 patients in China with histopathologically diagnosed primary liver carcinoma had surgical resection. The five patients, three men and two women aged 30 to 69 years, had hepatocellular carcinoma (four) or combined HCC and intrahepatic cholangiocarcinoma (one). The five patients had tumors staged T1-T3 N0M0, with maximum diameters ranging from about 4.2 to 10 cm. Roughly 3.5 to 7.5 million productive TCRbeta reads were obtained per sample, and no significant difference in read depth was found between tissue types. The study combined TCRbeta repertoire sequencing, expression microarrays and whole-exome sequencing across five regions of each liver tumor, with adjacent normal tissue and blood. A total of 35 or so specimens from 5 patients went through TCRbeta repertoire sequencing, namely 25 tumor regions, 5 adjacent noncancerous liver tissues and 5 peripheral blood samples. Reproducibility between technical replicate repertoires was high, with correlation coefficients above 0.95 and mean shared-clone rates about 0.9.

Its CDR3 holds 13 amino acids, cysteine through phenylalanine. Only the CDR3 portion is preserved as DNA: 39 bases, with reading frame beginning at the first base. Trimming takes 7 bases off V and 4 bases off J; junction bases not matched to a gene: 3. Via the germline V gene (reference sequence), CDR1 is MNHNY and CDR2 SVGAGI. As regards this clonotype: Its recognized antigen is unknown. It has no much larger one-base neighbor in the sample; base qualities were not kept.

TRIzol reagent was used to extract blood RNA from unsorted whole blood, while the DNeasy Blood & Tissue kit provided the germline DNA. At the time of sampling, the patients had chronic HBV infection and had not received any treatment. Before surgery, about 4 milliliters of peripheral blood were collected into K2EDTA tubes. Starting from approximately 0.5 ug total RNA, TCRbeta-specific cDNA was produced by reverse transcription with a constant-region primer and ProtoScript II reverse transcriptase. TCRbeta libraries were built with three nested multiplex PCR rounds, a slightly modified ARM-PCR procedure. Multiplex TRBV1-TRBV30 forward primers and a Cbeta reverse primer were used in the first two PCR rounds, each of which was run for around 10 cycles. Sample barcodes and Illumina adapters were added in a final 25-cycle PCR using Deep VentR polymerase. Amplicons of 200-500 bp were gel-purified with a QIAquick gel extraction kit before sequencing. An Illumina HiSeq 2500 was used to sequence the TCRbeta amplicons with 250-bp paired-end reads. The paper's data handling went like this. To recover full CDR3 sequences, reads were quality-trimmed using Trimmomatic v0.33 and paired reads were then merged using FLASH v1.2.11. V, D and J germline segments were assigned to the rearranged TCRbeta sequences by MiGEC v1.2.1b. VDJtools v1.0.0 computed clonotype statistics and Shannon-Wiener diversity indices. Except for diversity analysis, only each sample's 250 most abundant clonotypes were used in subsequent analyses to reduce sampling bias. Using fastp trimming at Q25 and MiXCR clonotype assembly, TCRdb reanalyzed the public sequencing data and kept in-frame beta chains. Under each unique CDR3 protein, matching rows form one entry showing the most common genes and DNA. It is TCRdb's table, rather than the study itself, that gives the V and J calls and clone size. The sample table shows more than 150,000 distinct CDR3 sequences, and 60% are seen once. The ten top clones hold around 68% of the sample.

Paper-wide results and their limitations: A significantly larger repertoire fraction was made up by the top 250 clones in tumors than in blood (p = 0.039). Repertoire overlap was higher between tumor regions (mean roughly 36%) than tumor-adjacent (17%) or tumor-blood (about 14%) pairs, consistent with antigen-driven expansion. Because sequencing covered only the TCR beta chain and unpaired alpha chains were not captured, true repertoire diversity is likely underestimated. Only a few patients were included in the study, and the authors note that the findings should be validated in a larger study. Comparison of CD4+ and CD8+ T cell repertoires was precluded by the use of bulk unsorted samples.

The chain was built from TRBV6-6 and TRBJ2-2; a stretch of 7 junction bases matches TRBD2. The TCR originated in a man in his forties or fifties with primary liver carcinoma and hepatitis B virus infection. The sequencing input was peripheral blood. The CDR3 protein sequence reads: CASKGGLTGELFF. The nucleotides are TGTGCCAGCAAGGGAGGGCTCACCGGGGAGCTGTTTTTT.